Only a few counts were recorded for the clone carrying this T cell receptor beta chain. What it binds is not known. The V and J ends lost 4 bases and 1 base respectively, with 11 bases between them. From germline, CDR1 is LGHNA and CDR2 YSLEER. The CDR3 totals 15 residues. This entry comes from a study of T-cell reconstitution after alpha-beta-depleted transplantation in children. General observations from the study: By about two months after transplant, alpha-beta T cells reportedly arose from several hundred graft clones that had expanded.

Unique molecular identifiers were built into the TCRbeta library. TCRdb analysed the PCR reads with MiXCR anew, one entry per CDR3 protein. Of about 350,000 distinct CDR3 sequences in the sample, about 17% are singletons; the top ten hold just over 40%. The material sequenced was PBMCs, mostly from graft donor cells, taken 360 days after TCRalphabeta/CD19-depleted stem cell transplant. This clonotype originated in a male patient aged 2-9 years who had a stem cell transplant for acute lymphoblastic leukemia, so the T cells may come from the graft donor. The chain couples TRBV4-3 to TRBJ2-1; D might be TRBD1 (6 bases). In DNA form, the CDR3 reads TGCGCCAGCAGCCCCGGGACACTATCCTACAATGAGCAGTTCTTC. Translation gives CASSPGTLSYNEQFF.